The TCR beta chain under discussion was sequenced for a study of blood T cell repertoires in COVID-19. At the level of the study: The origin of the acute and convalescent COVID-19 samples was the United States, Italy and Spain. Sources were T cells, B-cell-depleted T cells, or PBMCs; the material itself was cDNA or gDNA.

The CDR3 contains 18 residues. Germline V gene sequence: CDR1 PRHDT, CDR2 FYEKMQ (reference sequence). J was trimmed by 3 bases and V by 0 bases; bases with no gene match: 8. In the source study's methods: Estimation of nucleated cell counts relied on the amplification of reference gene primers. TCRdb keeps only in-frame clones here, not all; method: immunoSEQ multiplex PCR. V, J and clone size are those of that table, while D and trimming were read from the DNA. Counted here are 20,000 to 25,000 clones, 75% to 85% occurring once; the ten biggest clones make up around 46%. The chain joins TRBV13 to TRBJ2-3; 11 nucleotides agree with TRBD2. This TCR came from a man aged 70-80 years with acute or convalescent COVID-19. Sequenced material: peripheral blood. CDR3 DNA: TGTGCCAGCAGCTTAGGCCGATCGACTAGCGGGGCAACAGATACGCAGTATTTT. Its translation is CASSLGRSTSGATDTQYF.